The rows below give T cell receptor beta chains drawn from one sample of a study of blood T cell repertoires in COVID-19. Clones were sequenced by immunoSEQ multiplex PCR, and TCRdb holds only the in-frame ones, with some missing. The data contain around 300,000 clones, approximately 92% of them singletons. The sequenced sample consisted of PBMCs or T cells enriched from blood (not recorded which). These receptors were obtained from a woman aged 30 to 39 who had recovered from COVID-19. CDR3s include the opening cysteine and the closing phenylalanine or tryptophan. D genes are given only for firm matches. Size tells how often a clone was seen (once, few, many) or the class of an expanded clone, and some rows leave it out.

d_gene,j_gene,abundance,v_gene,CDR3nt,CDR3aa
TRBD2,TRBJ2-7,.,TRBV9,TGTGCCAGCAGCGTAGGTTCTAGCGGTCTCTACGAGCAGTACTTC,CASSVGSSGLYEQYF
.,TRBJ2-7,.,TRBV5-1,TGCGCCAGCAGCTTGGTTCCAGACTCCTACGAGCAGTACTTC,CASSLVPDSYEQYF
.,TRBJ2-3,.,TRBV6-1,TGTGCCAGCAGTGAAAGGACAGGAGGGCACACAGATACGCAGTATTTT,CASSERTGGHTDTQYF
TRBD1,TRBJ1-5,.,TRBV30,TGTGCCTGGAGTGTAAGGGGGCGGGGGGGCAATCAGCCCCAGCATTTT,CAWSVRGRGGNQPQHF
TRBD2,TRBJ2-7,.,TRBV4-2,TGTGCCAGCAGCCCCCGACTAGCACCGAGCTCCTACGAGCAGTACTTC,CASSPRLAPSSYEQYF
TRBD2,TRBJ2-1,.,TRBV5-1,TGCGCCAGCAGCCACAGAACGGCTAGCGGCAACAATGAGCAGTTCTTC,CASSHRTASGNNEQFF
TRBD1,TRBJ1-6,once,TRBV6-1,TGTGCCAGCAGTGAATCGCTTACAGGGGTTGGATCCTATAATTCACCCCTCCACTTT,CASSESLTGVGSYNSPLHF
.,TRBJ2-2,.,TRBV28,TGTGCCAGCGCCAGGGGCATGGTGAACACCGGGGAGCTGTTTTTT,CASARGMVNTGELFF
.,TRBJ2-3,once,TRBV2,TGTGCCAGCAGTGAATCTATCAGGGATACGCAGTATTTT,CASSESIRDTQYF
TRBD1,TRBJ1-1,.,TRBV15,TGTGCCACCAGCAGTCTTGACAGGGGGAGACCTGAAGCTTTCTTT,CATSSLDRGRPEAFF
TRBD1,TRBJ1-5,few,TRBV18,TGTGCCAGCTCACCCAGGACAGGGAATCAGCCCCAGCATTTT,CASSPRTGNQPQHF
.,TRBJ2-7,.,TRBV11-3,TGTGCCAGCAGCCCCCCCAGTGATGGGAGTCTCTACGAGCAGTACTTC,CASSPPSDGSLYEQYF
TRBD2,TRBJ2-7,.,TRBV7-9,TGTGCCAGCAGCTCTGTAAGCGGGAGTGGATCCTACGAGCAGTACTTC,CASSSVSGSGSYEQYF
.,TRBJ2-3,few,TRBV19,TGTGCCAGTAGTATAGGGGCGGGACCGCCAGATACGCAGTATTTT,CASSIGAGPPDTQYF
.,TRBJ2-2,.,TRBV9,TGTGCCAGCAGCGTAGTCGCCGTTGCTTCTGGCAGGGGGGTCGGGGAGCTGTTTTTT,CASSVVAVASGRGVGELFF
TRBD2,TRBJ2-7,.,TRBV9,TGTGCCAGCAGCGTGTACGGGACTAGCGGGGCCTACGAGCAGTACTTC,CASSVYGTSGAYEQYF
TRBD1,TRBJ2-7,once,TRBV19,TGTGCCAGTAAACGGGACAGCACCTACGAGCAGTACTTC,CASKRDSTYEQYF
TRBD2,TRBJ2-1,.,TRBV24-1,TGTGCCACCAGTGATTTTTCTGGGAGGGGCGAGCAGTTCTTC,CATSDFSGRGEQFF
TRBD1,TRBJ1-2,.,TRBV27,TGTGCCAGCAGCCGCACCGATTTACTGGGACAGGCGAGCGGCTACACCTTC,CASSRTDLLGQASGYTF
TRBD1,TRBJ1-1,.,TRBV30,TGTGCCTGGAGCCGCCAGGGGGTTGAAGCTTTCTTT,CAWSRQGVEAFF
TRBD2,TRBJ2-7,once,TRBV12-3/TRBV12-4,TGTGCCAGCCGGCTAGCGGGCCGTCCCGAGCAGTACTTC,CASRLAGRPEQYF
.,TRBJ2-3,.,TRBV9,TGTGCCTCAGGAGGAGCGGAAGATACGCAGTATTTT,CASGGAEDTQYF
.,TRBJ2-1,.,TRBV9,TGTGCCAGCAGCGTAGAGTTCGTGGGAGCCCTCAATGAGCAGTTCTTC,CASSVEFVGALNEQFF
TRBD1,TRBJ2-1,.,TRBV5-6,TGTGCCAGCAGCCTGACAGGGCGCAATGAGCAGTTCTTC,CASSLTGRNEQFF
TRBD2,TRBJ2-3,.,TRBV10-3,TGTGCCATCAGTGAGTTTCGACTAGCCCCCACAGATACGCAGTATTTT,CAISEFRLAPTDTQYF
.,TRBJ2-7,.,TRBV27,TGTGCCAGCAGTTTCTCCAGGGGCTACGAGCAGTACTTC,CASSFSRGYEQYF
TRBD1,TRBJ2-7,.,TRBV5-4,TGTGCCAGCAGTCCCACCGCGGACAGGGGATACGAGCAGTACTTC,CASSPTADRGYEQYF
.,TRBJ1-5,.,TRBV15,TGTGCCACCAGCAGAGAGGCAGAGGCTAGCAATCAGCCCCAGCATTTT,CATSREAEASNQPQHF
TRBD1,TRBJ2-3,.,TRBV19,TGTGCCAGTAAAGGGACAGGGAAAATTAGCACAGATACGCAGTATTTT,CASKGTGKISTDTQYF
.,TRBJ1-2,.,TRBV27,TGTGCCAGCAGTTTTAACAGGGATTATGGCTACACCTTC,CASSFNRDYGYTF
.,TRBJ1-3,.,TRBV15,TGTGCCACCAGCAGCCCGGGGGGGAACTCTGGAAACACCATATATTTT,CATSSPGGNSGNTIYF
TRBD2,TRBJ2-1,.,TRBV5-1,TGCGCCAGCCGTGGGACTAGCGGGAGGGCCGGCAATGAGCAGTTCTTC,CASRGTSGRAGNEQFF
.,TRBJ1-1,.,TRBV7-6,TGTGCCAGCAGCCGGGCGTCCGACAGGAGTAACACTGAAGCTTTCTTT,CASSRASDRSNTEAFF
.,TRBJ2-7,.,TRBV6-2/TRBV6-3,TGTGCCAGCAGCCACCAGAGGATGGGGGCTCGCACCTACGAGCAGTACTTC,CASSHQRMGARTYEQYF
TRBD2,TRBJ2-3,few,TRBV5-1,TGCGCCAGCAGCTGGACTAGCGGAAGCACAGATACGCAGTATTTT,CASSWTSGSTDTQYF
TRBD1,TRBJ1-5,.,TRBV6-2/TRBV6-3,TGTGCCAGCAGTTGGACAGGGGCGAATCAGCCCCAGCATTTT,CASSWTGANQPQHF
TRBD2,TRBJ2-1,once,TRBV9,TGTGCCAGCAGTCACAAGCGGGAGGAATCCTACAATGAGCAGTTCTTC,CASSHKREESYNEQFF
.,TRBJ1-5,.,TRBV30,TGTGCCTGGAGTCGCAGAGGGCACGGCAATCAGCCCCAGCATTTT,CAWSRRGHGNQPQHF
.,TRBJ1-4,.,TRBV9,TGTGCCAGCAGCAGATCTTGGGGGGGCGCAACTAATGAAAAACTGTTTTTT,CASSRSWGGATNEKLFF
TRBD2,TRBJ2-3,.,TRBV10-2,TGCGCCAGCAGTGGTAGCGGGAGAGGGGAAGCAGATACGCAGTATTTT,CASSGSGRGEADTQYF
TRBD2,TRBJ2-2,.,TRBV4-3,TGCGCCAGCAGCCGTGTTGGGCTAGCGGGAGGCACCGGGGAGCTGTTTTTT,CASSRVGLAGGTGELFF
.,TRBJ2-1,few,TRBV30,TGTGCCTGGAGTGCTTATAGCGCCTACAATGAGCAGTTCTTC,CAWSAYSAYNEQFF
TRBD1,TRBJ2-5,.,TRBV4-1,TGCGCCAGCAGCCAGGGATGGGACAGGGGACAAGAGACCCAGTACTTC,CASSQGWDRGQETQYF
.,TRBJ1-5,once,TRBV9,TGTGCCAGCAGCGGAGACAGTAGCAATCAGCCCCAGCATTTT,CASSGDSSNQPQHF
.,TRBJ1-2,.,TRBV28,TGTGCCAGCAGCTTCACACGTAACTATGGCTACACCTTC,CASSFTRNYGYTF
.,TRBJ2-7,.,TRBV12-3/TRBV12-4,TGTGCCAGCAGTTTAGGGCCAGACGAGCAGTACTTC,CASSLGPDEQYF
.,TRBJ2-1,.,TRBV25-1,TGTGCCAGCAGTGAGACTAGTTCGTACAATGAGCAGTTCTTC,CASSETSSYNEQFF
TRBD2,TRBJ2-1,.,TRBV29-1,TGCAGCGTTATCCTAGCGGGAGGTAGTGATGAGCAGTTCTTC,CSVILAGGSDEQFF
TRBD1,TRBJ1-5,.,TRBV2,TGTGCCAGCATGACAGGGGATAGCAATCAGCCCCAGCATTTT,CASMTGDSNQPQHF
TRBD2,TRBJ2-1,.,TRBV6-5,TGTGCCAGCAGTTCGCGGGAGGGCCGGTACAATGAGCAGTTCTTC,CASSSREGRYNEQFF
TRBD2,TRBJ2-1,.,TRBV4-3,TGCGCCAGCAGCCAAGCCTGGCTCACTAGCGGGAGACTCTACAATGAGCAGTTCTTC,CASSQAWLTSGRLYNEQFF
TRBD1,TRBJ2-7,.,TRBV6-5,TGTGCCAGCAGTCCGGCGACAGGGGCTCCCTACGAGCAGTACTTC,CASSPATGAPYEQYF
.,TRBJ2-1,.,TRBV6-2/TRBV6-3,TGTGCCAGCAGTTGGGGCCAGTTCTACAATGAGCAGTTCTTC,CASSWGQFYNEQFF
TRBD1,TRBJ2-2,.,TRBV28,TGTGCCAGCAGCCGGGACAGGGTCTCCGGGGAGCTGTTTTTT,CASSRDRVSGELFF